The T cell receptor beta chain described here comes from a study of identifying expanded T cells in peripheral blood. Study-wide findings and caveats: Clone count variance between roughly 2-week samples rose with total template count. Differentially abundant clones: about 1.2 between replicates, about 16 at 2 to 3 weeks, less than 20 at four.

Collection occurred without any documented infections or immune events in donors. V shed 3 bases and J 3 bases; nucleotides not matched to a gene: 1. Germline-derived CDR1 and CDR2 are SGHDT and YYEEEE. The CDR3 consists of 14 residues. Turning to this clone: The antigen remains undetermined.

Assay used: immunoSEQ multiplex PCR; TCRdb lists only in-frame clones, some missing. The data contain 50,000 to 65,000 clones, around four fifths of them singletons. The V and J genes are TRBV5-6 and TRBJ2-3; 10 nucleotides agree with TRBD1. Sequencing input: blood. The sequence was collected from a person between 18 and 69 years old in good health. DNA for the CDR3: TGTGCCAGCAGCTGGACAGGGGGAACAGATACGCAGTATTTT. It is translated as CASSWTGGTDTQYF. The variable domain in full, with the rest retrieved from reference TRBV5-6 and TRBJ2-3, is DAGVTQSPTHLIKTRGQQVTLRCSPKSGHDTVSWYQQALGQGPQFIFQYYEEEERQRGNFPDRFSGHQFPNYSSELNVNALLLGDSALYLCASSWTGGTDTQYFGPGTRLTVL.